The rows below give T cell receptor beta chains drawn from one sample of a study of tumor and adjacent non-tumor tissue in lung cancer. TCRdb re-derived calls from the multiplex PCR reads in MiXCR, one entry per CDR3 protein. The table lists approximately 79,000 distinct CDR3 sequences, just under 75% of them singletons. The sample taken for sequencing was lung tumor tissue. The receptors were sampled from a woman aged 35 to 49 with non-small cell lung cancer. Both conserved end residues are part of each CDR3. The D gene is left open where the match is weak. Expanded clones are given a class, and other clones once, few, many or no size at all.

length	V	J	size	D	CDR3	DNA
13	TRBV12-3/TRBV12-4	TRBJ2-1	.	TRBD1	CASSATGDNEQFF	TGTGCCAGCAGTGCGACAGGGGACAATGAGCAGTTCTTC
13	TRBV20-1	TRBJ2-7	.	.	CSAPTEELYEQYF	TGCAGTGCTCCTACAGAGGAACTCTACGAGCAGTACTTC
17	TRBV10-2	TRBJ2-2	.	.	CTSSLIEAAGTSGQPFF	TGCACCAGCAGCTTAATAGAAGCAGCGGGTACATCCGGGCAGCCGTTTTTT
13	TRBV11-3	TRBJ1-5	.	.	CVSSLHENQPQHF	TGTGTCAGCAGCCTACATGAGAATCAGCCCCAGCATTTT
12	TRBV20-1	TRBJ2-3	.	.	CSATDGRDTRYF	TGCAGTGCTACCGACGGAAGAGATACGCGGTATTTT
14	TRBV12-3/TRBV12-4	TRBJ1-5	hyperexpanded	.	CASSFLGLNQPQHF	TGTGCCAGCAGTTTCCTAGGCCTCAATCAGCCCCAGCATTTT
14	TRBV6-1	TRBJ2-7	once	.	CASSEWAAAYEQYF	TGTGCCAGCAGTGAATGGGCGGCAGCCTACGAGCAGTATTTC
18	TRBV12-3/TRBV12-4	TRBJ1-2	.	TRBD1	CASSSGWGMGQQPYGYTF	TGTGCCAGCAGCTCTGGCTGGGGGATGGGACAGCAGCCCTATGGCTACACCTTC
16	TRBV5-1	TRBJ2-2	.	.	CASSRLTSVTAGELFF	TGCGCCAGCAGCCGCCTGACTAGTGTGACAGCCGGGGAGCTGTTTTTT
14	TRBV20-1	TRBJ2-7	.	TRBD2	CSASVWEGNYEQYF	TGCAGTGCTAGTGTCTGGGAGGGGAACTACGAGCAGTACTTC
15	TRBV14	TRBJ2-7	.	.	CASSQASWASYEQYF	TGTGCCAGCAGCCAAGCGTCATGGGCGTCCTACGAGCAGTACTTC
15	TRBV4-1	TRBJ2-1	.	.	CASSPTRGGALEQFF	TGTGCCAGCAGCCCGACTAGAGGGGGGGCCTTAGAGCAGTTCTTC
18	TRBV4-2	TRBJ2-7	large	TRBD2	CASSQDYASGGATYEQYF	TGTGCCAGCAGCCAAGATTATGCTAGCGGGGGGGCTACCTACGAGCAGTACTTC
15	TRBV11-2	TRBJ2-1	few	TRBD2	CASSSGLGAYNEPFF	TGTGCCAGCAGCTCGGGACTAGGGGCATACAATGAGCCATTCTTC
15	TRBV7-9	TRBJ1-1	.	.	CASSFLGGANTEAFF	TGTGCCAGCAGCTTCCTCGGGGGGGCAAACACTGAAGCTTTCTTT
14	TRBV13	TRBJ2-7	many	.	CASSFWGGPREQYF	TGTGCCAGCAGCTTTTGGGGGGGGCCCCGCGAGCAGTACTTC
13	TRBV6-5	TRBJ1-2	.	.	CASIRKTLGGYTF	TGTGCCAGCATCAGAAAAACTTTAGGCGGCTACACCTTC
17	TRBV20-1	TRBJ2-5	.	.	CSARVGSGRTGRGTQYF	TGCAGTGCTAGAGTTGGTAGCGGAAGGACGGGAAGGGGGACCCAGTACTTC
13	TRBV7-9	TRBJ2-2	many	.	CASSSLHTGELFF	TGTGCCAGCAGCTCACTCCACACCGGGGAGCTGTTTTTT
14	TRBV30	TRBJ1-2	many	.	CAWRSVSSVRGYTF	TGTGCCTGGAGGAGCGTCTCGAGCGTCAGGGGCTACACCTTC
16	TRBV11-2	TRBJ2-5	.	.	CASSLVGCRAQETRYF	TGTGCCAGCAGCTTAGTTGGGTGCAGGGCCCAAGAGACCCGGTACTTC
14	TRBV11-3	TRBJ2-5	.	.	CTSSLRDGEETQYF	TGTACCAGTAGCCTTCGGGACGGAGAAGAGACGCAGTACTTC
16	TRBV6-5	TRBJ2-2	many	TRBD2	CASSYSLGGRSGELFF	TGTGCCAGCAGTTACTCTCTCGGCGGGAGGTCCGGGGAGCTGTTTTTT
17	TRBV12-3/TRBV12-4	TRBJ2-7	.	TRBD2	CASSYTSGTSVSYEQYF	TGTGCCAGCAGCTATACCTCCGGGACTAGCGTCTCCTACGAGCAGTACTTC
15	TRBV6-1	TRBJ2-7	medium-sized	TRBD1	CASSERETGAYEQYF	TGTGCCAGCAGTGAACGGGAGACAGGGGCCTACGAGCAGTACTTC
17	TRBV6-5	TRBJ1-5	.	.	CASRRTAEGASNQPHHF	TGTGCCAGCAGACGCACTGCAGAGGGCGCGAGCAATCAGCCCCATCATTTT
15	TRBV6-6	TRBJ2-5	.	.	CASSYDSVGSQTQYF	TGTGCCAGCAGTTACGATTCGGTAGGGAGTCAGACCCAGTACTTC
21	TRBV11-2	TRBJ2-7	.	.	CTSSSPGSGSTFGLGLYEQYF	TGTACCAGCAGCTCCCCAGGCTCGGGGTCGACCTTTGGGCTTGGGCTATACGAGCAGTACTTC
13	TRBV7-9	TRBJ1-6	many	.	CASSPHGEAPLHF	TGTGCCAGCAGCCCTCATGGTGAGGCACCCCTCCACTTT
16	TRBV6-1	TRBJ1-4	.	TRBD1	CASGRTGGCGSGKLFF	TGTGCCAGCGGAAGGACAGGGGGCTGTGGTAGTGGAAAACTGTTTTTT
13	TRBV6-5	TRBJ2-2	many	.	CASRSPQNGELFF	TGTGCCAGCAGATCACCCCAGAACGGGGAGCTGTTTTTT
15	TRBV6-5	TRBJ1-3	.	TRBD1	CTSSNDRGRRNTIYF	TGTACCAGCAGCAACGACAGGGGGCGGCGGAACACCATATATTTT
14	TRBV6-2/TRBV6-3	TRBJ2-7	.	.	CASHSWGPTYEQYF	TGTGCCAGCCACTCATGGGGGCCAACCTACGAGCAGTATTTC
12	TRBV5-4	TRBJ2-1	once	.	CASSTAGNEQFF	TGTGCCAGCAGCACGGCTGGCAATGAGCAGTTCTTC
16	TRBV21-1	TRBJ2-1	few	.	CASSKYGWGYRNEQFF	TGTGCCAGCAGCAAATATGGGTGGGGGTATCGCAATGAGCAGTTCTTC
15	TRBV5-4	TRBJ2-1	many	TRBD1	CASSRSGQDYNEQFF	TGTGCCAGCAGCCGATCCGGACAGGACTACAATGAGCAGTTCTTC
16	TRBV6-5	TRBJ2-2	many	.	CASSYLGQVNTGELFF	TGTGCCAGCAGTTACCTGGGACAAGTGAACACCGGGGAGCTGTTTTTT
17	TRBV11-3	TRBJ2-1	.	TRBD2	CASSLAVPSGRLHEQFF	TGTGCCAGCAGCTTAGCTGTGCCTAGCGGGAGGTTGCATGAGCAGTTCTTC
12	TRBV28	TRBJ2-2	.	.	CASNLWARELFF	TGTGCCAGCAATTTATGGGCCCGGGAGCTGTTTTTT
13	TRBV2	TRBJ1-5	.	.	CASSEDTNQPQHF	TGTGCCAGCAGTGAAGACACCAATCAGCCCCAGCATTTT
14	TRBV7-9	TRBJ2-7	.	.	CATSFTAGVSEQYF	TGTGCCACCAGCTTCACGGCAGGGGTAAGCGAGCAGTACTTC
15	TRBV28	TRBJ2-7	.	.	CASSPRDKATYEQYF	TGTGCCAGCAGCCCAAGGGACAAGGCCACCTACGAGCAGTACTTC
12	TRBV6-6	TRBJ1-1	.	TRBD1	CARKTGKSQAFF	TGTGCCAGAAAGACAGGGAAATCCCAAGCTTTCTTT
13	TRBV11-3	TRBJ2-5	.	.	CASSSQVAGPQYF	TGTGCCAGCAGCTCCCAGGTTGCTGGTCCCCAGTACTTC
15	TRBV6-6	TRBJ2-5	.	TRBD1	CASSSPGTGGETQHF	TGTGCCAGCAGCTCCCCCGGGACAGGAGGAGAGACCCAGCACTTC
14	TRBV5-1	TRBJ2-1	.	TRBD1	CASRQGEAYNEQFF	TGCGCCAGTAGACAGGGGGAAGCTTACAATGAGCAGTTCTTC
13	TRBV7-8	TRBJ2-1	.	TRBD1	CSSSRSGGNDQFF	TGTTCCAGCAGCCGCTCAGGGGGCAATGACCAGTTCTTC